This T cell receptor (beta chain) is from a study of cytomegalovirus exposure and HLA in healthy donors. Germline-derived CDR1 and CDR2 are LNHDA and SQIVND (reference sequence). The ends lost 9 bases at V and 4 bases at J; junction bases unmatched: 5. The CDR3 runs to 12 residues. The primer mix had 60 Vbeta and 13 Jbeta primers. Assay: immunoSEQ multiplex PCR; the TCRdb copy retains only in-frame clones and omits some. Counted here are about 140,000 clones, 73% occurring once; the ten biggest clones make up under 15%. The chain recombines TRBV19 with TRBJ2-5; TRBD2 matches 7 bases. Sequenced material: PBMCs. The receptor was derived from a human donor in good health. The CDR3 sequence is CASAGRGETQYF. The CDR3 DNA sequence: TGTGCCAGCGCGGGGAGGGGAGAGACCCAGTACTTC. The complete variable domain, with remaining parts taken from reference TRBV19 and TRBJ2-5, reads DGGITQSPKYLFRKEGQNVTLSCEQNLNHDAMYWYRQDPGQGLRLIYYSQIVNDFQKGDIAEGYSVSREKKESFPLTVTSAQKNPTAFYLCASAGRGETQYFGPGTRLLVL.